These 20 T cell receptor beta chains were sequenced from one sample in a study of T cell responses to AZD1222 COVID-19 vaccine. Method: immunoSEQ multiplex PCR; TCRdb's copy keeps in-frame clones and lacks some. The sample contains about 100,000 clones, around 83% of which appear only once. This specimen consisted of peripheral blood, obtained on day 0 of AZD1222 vaccination. The receptors shown here come from an adult in good health.

The chain links TRBV28 to TRBJ2-7, with 9 bases identical to TRBD1. This CDR3 comprises 13 residues. Germline V lookup: CDR1 MDHEN, CDR2 SYDVKM. With 4 bases clipped from V and 2 bases from J, the junction kept 0 bases outside the gene matches. CDR3 protein: CASSWTGAYEQYF. Here the CDR3 DNA reads TGTGCCAGCAGTTGGACAGGGGCCTACGAGCAGTACTTC. The entire variable domain, with the rest obtained from reference TRBV28 and TRBJ2-7, is as follows: DVKVTQSSRYLVKRTGEKVFLECVQDMDHENMFWYRQDPGLGLRLIYFSYDVKMKEKGDIPEGYSVSREKKERFSLILESASTNQTSMYLCASSWTGAYEQYFGPGTRLTVT.

This clone appeared once. The V and J genes are TRBV28 and TRBJ1-3, with D maybe TRBD1 (5 bases). CDR1 is MDHEN and CDR2 is SYDVKM in the germline V gene. CDR3 length: 14 residues. V gave up 3 bases and J gave up 7 bases, with 13 bases separating them. The CDR3 region is CASSFQGLGNTIYF. The CDR3 coding sequence is TGTGCCAGCAGTTTCCAGGGTTTGGGGAACACCATATATTTT.

The chain joins TRBV27 to TRBJ1-5, with a weak D call TRBD1 (6 bases). This CDR3 is 14 amino acids long. The ends were cut back, 2 bases at V and 7 bases at J, with 12 bases in the middle. Per the germline V gene, CDR1 is MNHEY and CDR2 is SMNVEV (reference sequence). CDR3 sequence (DNA): TGTGCCAGCAGTTTAAACAGGGTAGGGCAGCCCCAGCATTTT. It is translated as CASSLNRVGQPQHF.

The V call is TRBV10-2, the J call TRBJ2-6; D gene unclear. The germline V and J ends were trimmed by 3 bases and 1 base, with 7 bases remaining between them. Germline loops: CDR1 WSHSY, CDR2 SAAADI. The CDR3 covers 15 residues. The CDR3 loop reads CASSEVGSGANVLTF. Written as DNA, the CDR3 is TGCGCCAGCAGTGAAGTGGGGTCTGGGGCCAACGTCCTGACTTTC.

V usage is TRBV7-2 and J usage is TRBJ1-1; TRBD1 is a possible D gene (6 bases). Germline CDR1 reads SGHTA; CDR2 reads FQGNSA. The length of the CDR3 is 16 residues. V gave up 2 bases and J gave up 4 bases, with 17 bases separating them. CDR3: CASSLSRGYLGTEAFF. As DNA, the CDR3 is TGTGCCAGCAGCTTAAGCAGGGGATATTTGGGCACTGAAGCTTTCTTT.

The chain carries TRBV9 and TRBJ1-1; D is undetermined. In germline, CDR1 is SGDLS, CDR2 YYNGEE. This CDR3 has 14 amino acids. The germline V and J ends were trimmed by 4 bases and 1 base, with 11 bases remaining between them. Written as DNA, the CDR3 is TGTGCCAGCAGCACCCGACCGTGGAACACTGAAGCTTTCTTT. Protein sequence: CASSTRPWNTEAFF.

The chain combines TRBV10-3 with TRBJ2-1; the match to TRBD1 covers 10 bases. The CDR3 sequence is 22 residues long. V gave up 4 bases and J gave up 4 bases; unmatched junction bases: 25. Germline loops: CDR1 ENHRY, CDR2 SYGVKD. Written as DNA, the CDR3 is TGTGCCATCAGTGGACCTCGACCGGGACAGGGGCCCAACCCCACCATATACAATGAGCAGTTCTTC. Translated, it gives CAISGPRPGQGPNPTIYNEQFF.

This clone was detected a few times. V is TRBV19 and J is TRBJ2-7; 12 nucleotides match TRBD2. The CDR3 consists of 18 residues. CDR1 LNHDA and CDR2 SQIVND come from the germline V gene (reference sequence). V lost 10 bases and J lost 7; bases outside the gene matches: 23. The CDR3 is CATPPGISSGRASKEQYF. The CDR3 region has the DNA TGTGCCACCCCACCTGGAATATCTAGCGGGAGGGCCTCCAAAGAGCAGTACTTC. Drawing the rest from reference TRBV19 and TRBJ2-7, the complete variable domain is DGGITQSPKYLFRKEGQNVTLSCEQNLNHDAMYWYRQDPGQGLRLIYYSQIVNDFQKGDIAEGYSVSREKKESFPLTVTSAQKNPTAFYLCATPPGISSGRASKEQYFGPGTRLTVT.

V gene TRBV7-8 combines with J gene TRBJ1-1, with unresolved D. CDR1 is SGHVS, CDR2 FQNEAQ, per germline. V was clipped by 1 base and J by 0 bases, with 15 bases between them. This CDR3 is 17 amino acids long. CDR3 nucleotides: TGTGCCAGCAGCTTAGAGGAGGACGGACTCATGAACACTGAAGCTTTCTTT. It is translated as CASSLEEDGLMNTEAFF. The full variable domain, completed using reference TRBV7-8 and TRBJ1-1, is GAGVSQSPRYKVAKRGQDVALRCDPISGHVSLFWYQQALGQGPEFLTYFQNEAQLDKSGLPSDRFFAERPEGSVSTLKIQRTQQEDSAVYLCASSLEEDGLMNTEAFFGQGTRLTVV.

CDR3 DNA: TGCGCCAGCAGCCCAGTTGGCACAGATACGCAGTATTTT. This sequence encodes CASSPVGTDTQYF. The chain joins TRBV5-1 to TRBJ2-3; no clear D gene. The germline V and J ends were trimmed by 4 bases and 1 base, with 7 bases remaining between them. Per germline, CDR1 SGHRS and CDR2 YFSETQ. The CDR3 covers 13 residues.

V is TRBV14 and J is TRBJ2-1, with TRBD2 matching 8 bases. This CDR3 has 15 amino acids. The junction had 5 bases not matched to a gene; V was cut back by 0 bases and J by 7 bases. The germline V gene encodes CDR1 SGHDN and CDR2 FVKESK. CDR3 nucleotides: TGTGCCAGCAGCCAAGACCTAGCGGGCATAAATGAGCAGTTCTTC. Translation gives CASSQDLAGINEQFF.

The V call is TRBV19, the J call TRBJ1-5; weak D call: TRBD1 (5 bases). The CDR3 spans 15 residues. With 5 bases removed from V and 4 bases from J, the gap between germline ends came to 15 bases. Germline V gives CDR1 LNHDA, CDR2 SQIVND (reference sequence). The DNA of the CDR3 is TGTGCCAGTAGTGCGGGACTTTCCCCGAATCAGCCCCAGCATTTT. Translated, it gives CASSAGLSPNQPQHF.

This clone was counted only a few times. The J gene is TRBJ2-5, the V gene TRBV18, with D unresolved. V lost 3 bases and J 1 base, leaving 9 bases between the germline ends. There are 14 residues in the CDR3. Germline V gene data show CDR1 as KGHSH and CDR2 as LQKENI. In DNA form, the CDR3 reads TGTGCCAGCTCACCGGGGTGGGGCCAAGAGACCCAGTACTTC. Its translation is CASSPGWGQETQYF.

The rearrangement uses TRBV11-2 and TRBJ1-2; D call uncertain. Germline V gives CDR1 SGHAT, CDR2 FQNNGV. V was trimmed by 4 bases and J by 4 bases, leaving 10 bases between them. This CDR3 comprises 13 residues. In DNA, the CDR3 is TGTGCCAGCAGCTCGAGCGGCAGCTATGGCTACACCTTC. Amino acid sequence: CASSSSGSYGYTF.

The V gene is TRBV2, the J gene TRBJ1-5; no definite D call. CDR3 size: 13 residues. Germline assignment: CDR1 SNHLY and CDR2 FYNNEI. V gave up 3 bases and J gave up 2 bases, with 5 bases separating them. CDR3 sequence (DNA): TGTGCCAGCAGTGATAGCGGCAATCAGCCCCAGCATTTT. Translating gives CASSDSGNQPQHF.

By its share, this clone is medium-sized. V is TRBV2 and J is TRBJ1-1; the match to TRBD1 covers 7 bases. The V gene end was trimmed by 4 bases and the J gene end by 5 bases; junction bases not matched to a gene: 7. This CDR3 is 14 amino acids long. Germline CDR1 SNHLY, CDR2 FYNNEI. The CDR3 loop is CASSGIRGRTEAFF. DNA of the CDR3: TGTGCCAGCAGTGGAATCAGGGGGAGGACTGAAGCTTTCTTT.

This clone has more than one count but fewer than ten. The chain employs TRBV5-1 and TRBJ2-6; D is tentatively TRBD1 or TRBD2 (5 bases each). The CDR3 is 17 amino acids. The germline gives CDR1 SGHRS, CDR2 YFSETQ. The ends were cut back, 0 bases at V and 3 bases at J, with 13 bases in the middle. DNA for the CDR3: TGCGCCAGCAGCTTGGCCCCTGGGGACGGTGGGGCCAACGTCCTGACTTTC. It is translated as CASSLAPGDGGANVLTF.

This chain joins TRBV5-6 and TRBJ1-4; D perhaps matches TRBD1 (6 bases). Germline CDR1 is SGHDT and CDR2 is YYEEEE. V lost 4 bases and J 12 bases, leaving 13 bases between the germline ends. The CDR3 loop spans 12 amino acids. The DNA of the CDR3 is TGTGCCAGCAGCCTGGGGGCGGATGAACTGTTTTTT. It encodes CASSLGADELFF.

The chain carries TRBV28 and TRBJ2-7; 9 positions agree with TRBD2. In germline, CDR1 is MDHEN, CDR2 SYDVKM. The CDR3 sequence is 16 residues long. The V segment lost 3 bases and the J segment 1 base; nucleotides outside the gene matches: 7. The CDR3 region has the DNA TGTGCCAGCAGTTTTGCTCCTAGCGGGATATCCTACGAGCAGTACTTC. It translates to CASSFAPSGISYEQYF.

The CDR3 sequence is CASSRRSSGVTQYF. The CDR3 DNA sequence: TGTGCCAGTAGTAGGAGGTCTAGCGGGGTTACGCAGTATTTT. V and J are TRBV19 and TRBJ2-3; TRBD2 aligns across 9 bases. The CDR3 runs to 14 residues. The J segment lost 8 bases and the V segment lost 4 bases, leaving 7 bases of the junction unmatched. Germline V CDR1 and CDR2: LNHDA, SQIVND (reference sequence).